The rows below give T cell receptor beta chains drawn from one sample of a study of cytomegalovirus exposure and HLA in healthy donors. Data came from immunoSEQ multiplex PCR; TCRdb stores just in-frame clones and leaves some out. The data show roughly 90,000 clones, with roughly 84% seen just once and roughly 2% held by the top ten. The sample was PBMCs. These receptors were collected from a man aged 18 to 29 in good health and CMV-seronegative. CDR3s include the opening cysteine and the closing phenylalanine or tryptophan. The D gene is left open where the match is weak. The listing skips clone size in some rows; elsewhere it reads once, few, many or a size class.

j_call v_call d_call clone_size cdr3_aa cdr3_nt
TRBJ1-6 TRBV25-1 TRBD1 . CASSDFTGGGNNSPLHF TGTGCCAGCAGTGATTTTACAGGGGGGGGCAATAATTCACCCCTCCACTTT
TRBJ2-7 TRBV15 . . CATSGGAPYEQYF TGTGCCACCAGCGGGGGGGCCCCCTACGAGCAGTACTTC
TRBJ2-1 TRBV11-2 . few CASSPSRSPSWEQFF TGTGCCAGCAGCCCCAGCCGGAGCCCGAGCTGGGAGCAGTTCTTC
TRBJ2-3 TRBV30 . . CAWSTRRADTQYF TGTGCCTGGAGCACCCGGAGAGCAGATACGCAGTATTTT
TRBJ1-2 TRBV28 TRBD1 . CASLTGLKGYTF TGTGCCAGCCTGACAGGGCTGAAAGGCTACACCTTC
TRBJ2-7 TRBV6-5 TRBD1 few CASSTGTGRDEQYF TGTGCCAGCAGTACCGGGACAGGGAGGGACGAGCAGTACTTC
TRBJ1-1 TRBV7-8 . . CASSLAYGNTEAFF TGTGCCAGCAGCTTAGCGTACGGGAACACTGAAGCTTTCTTT
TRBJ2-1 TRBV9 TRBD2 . CASSVELAGGNNEQFF TGTGCCAGCAGCGTAGAACTAGCGGGAGGGAACAATGAGCAGTTCTTC
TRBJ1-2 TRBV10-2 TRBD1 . CASSGIVEGQRSYGYTF TGCGCCAGCAGCGGGATAGTTGAGGGACAGAGAAGCTATGGCTACACCTTC
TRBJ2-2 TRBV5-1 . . CASSLVGAGELFF TGCGCCAGCAGCTTGGTCGGGGCCGGGGAGCTGTTTTTT
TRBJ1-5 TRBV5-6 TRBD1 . CASSVGGGQPQHF TGTGCCAGCAGTGTCGGAGGGGGCCAGCCCCAGCATTTT